This TCR beta chain appears in the sequencing data of a study of CD8 T cells in ankylosing spondylitis. Study findings and constraints: Reported data indicate significant enrichment of disease-linked clones within matched ankylosing spondylitis synovial fluid. Blood of patients with ankylosing spondylitis appeared to be characterized by a TCR beta motif of eight highly homologous variants. In reactive arthritis synovial fluid and blood, some motif variants had been reported before.

In regard to this clonotype: The target antigen is unknown.

TCRdb ran MiXCR on the 5' RACE reads and lists one entry per CDR3 protein. This table holds about 340,000 distinct CDR3 sequences, around 15% found once. Trimming took 3 bases from V and 2 from J, leaving 13 bases between them. Germline V lookup: CDR1 SGHNT, CDR2 YYREEE (reference sequence). The CDR3 extends over 15 amino acids. The rearrangement links TRBV5-4 to TRBJ2-3; D not resolved. Sequenced input: blood, either unsorted or a sorted T cell fraction (not recorded which). The receptor comes from a male donor with ankylosing spondylitis or in good health (not recorded which). Here the CDR3 reads CASSSLLADTDTQYF. CDR3 DNA: TGTGCCAGCAGCTCCCTTTTGGCGGACACAGATACGCAGTATTTT.